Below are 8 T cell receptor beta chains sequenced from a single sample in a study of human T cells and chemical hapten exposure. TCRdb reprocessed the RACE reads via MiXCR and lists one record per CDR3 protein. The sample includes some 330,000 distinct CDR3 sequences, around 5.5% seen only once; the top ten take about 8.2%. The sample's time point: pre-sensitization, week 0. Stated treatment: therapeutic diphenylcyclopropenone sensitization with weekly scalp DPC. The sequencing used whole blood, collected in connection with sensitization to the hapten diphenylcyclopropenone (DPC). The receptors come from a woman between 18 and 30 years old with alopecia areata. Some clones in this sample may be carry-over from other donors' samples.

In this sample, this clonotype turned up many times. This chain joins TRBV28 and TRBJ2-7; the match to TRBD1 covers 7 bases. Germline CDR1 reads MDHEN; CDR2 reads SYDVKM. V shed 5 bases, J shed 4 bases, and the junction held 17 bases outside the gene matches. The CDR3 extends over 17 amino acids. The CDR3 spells CASSPLRYRGDFYEQYF. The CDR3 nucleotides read TGTGCCAGCAGTCCCTTAAGATACAGGGGCGATTTTTACGAGCAGTACTTC.

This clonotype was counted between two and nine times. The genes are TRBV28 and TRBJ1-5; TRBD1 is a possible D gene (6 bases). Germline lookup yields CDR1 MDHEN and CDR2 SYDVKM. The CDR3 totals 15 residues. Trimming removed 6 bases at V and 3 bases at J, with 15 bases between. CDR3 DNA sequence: TGTGCCAGCAGAACCCCGGGACATTTCAATCAGCCCCAGCATTTT. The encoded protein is CASRTPGHFNQPQHF.

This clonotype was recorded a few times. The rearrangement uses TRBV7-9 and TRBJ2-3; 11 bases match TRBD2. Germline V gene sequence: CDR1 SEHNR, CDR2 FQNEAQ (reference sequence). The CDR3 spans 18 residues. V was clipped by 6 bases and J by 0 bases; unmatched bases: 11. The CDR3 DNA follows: TGTGCCAGCAGGGAGAGCCCGGGACTAGCGGATAGCACAGATACGCAGTATTTT. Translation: CASRESPGLADSTDTQYF.

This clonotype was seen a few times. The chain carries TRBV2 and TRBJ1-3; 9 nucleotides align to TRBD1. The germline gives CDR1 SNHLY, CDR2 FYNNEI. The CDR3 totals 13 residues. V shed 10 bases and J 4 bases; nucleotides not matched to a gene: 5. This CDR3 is CAIGQGIGNTIYF. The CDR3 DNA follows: TGTGCCATCGGACAGGGGATCGGAAACACCATATATTTT.

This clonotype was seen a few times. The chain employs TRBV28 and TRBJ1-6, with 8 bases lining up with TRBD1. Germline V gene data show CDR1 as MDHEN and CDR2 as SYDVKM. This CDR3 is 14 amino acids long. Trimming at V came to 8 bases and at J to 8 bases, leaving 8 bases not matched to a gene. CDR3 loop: CASAAGTGYSPLHF. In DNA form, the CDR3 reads TGTGCCAGCGCCGCCGGGACAGGATATTCACCCCTCCACTTT. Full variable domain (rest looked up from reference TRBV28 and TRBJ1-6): DVKVTQSSRYLVKRTGEKVFLECVQDMDHENMFWYRQDPGLGLRLIYFSYDVKMKEKGDIPEGYSVSREKKERFSLILESASTNQTSMYLCASAAGTGYSPLHFGNGTRLTVT.

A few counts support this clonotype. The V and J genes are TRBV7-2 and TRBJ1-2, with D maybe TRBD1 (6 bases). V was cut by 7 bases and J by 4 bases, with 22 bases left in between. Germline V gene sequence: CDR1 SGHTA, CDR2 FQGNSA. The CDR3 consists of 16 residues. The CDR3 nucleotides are TGTGCCAGCAACCGCAACGCGGGGGGGCAGGGCTATGGCTACACCTTC. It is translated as CASNRNAGGQGYGYTF.

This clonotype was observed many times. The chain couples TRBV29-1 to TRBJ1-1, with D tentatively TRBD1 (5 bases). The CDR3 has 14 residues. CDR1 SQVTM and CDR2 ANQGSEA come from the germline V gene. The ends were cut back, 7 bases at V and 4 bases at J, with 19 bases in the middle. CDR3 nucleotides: TGCAGCGCGCTGCGGGTCGCGGGGGGCACTGAAGCTTTCTTT. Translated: CSALRVAGGTEAFF.

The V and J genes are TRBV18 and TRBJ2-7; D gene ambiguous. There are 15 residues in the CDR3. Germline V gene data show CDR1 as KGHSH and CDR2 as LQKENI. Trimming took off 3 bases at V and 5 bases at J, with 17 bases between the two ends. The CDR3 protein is CASSPQTAVGHEQYF. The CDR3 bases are TGTGCCAGCTCACCTCAGACTGCGGTTGGCCACGAGCAGTACTTC.